The entry below gives a single T cell receptor (beta chain) sequence along with its context. Its target is unknown. Trimming took 4 bases from V and 11 from J, leaving 24 bases between them. Germline V gene lookup returns CDR1 SGHRS and CDR2 YFSETQ. There are 15 residues in the CDR3. The record originates from a study of OX40 agonist ivuxolimab in advanced cancers. Study information: Treatment of patients was with ivuxolimab, an agonistic anti-OX40 (CD134) antibody. Study-wide findings and caveats: There was clonal expansion of CD4+ and CD8+ blood T cells by week 6 at 0.1 to 3.0 mg/kg. Some nonresponders also had low normalized T-cell clonal expansion.

TCRdb's table, derived via immunoSEQ multiplex PCR, lists solely in-frame clones and lacks some. The sample comprises more than 75,000 clones, around nine tenths of which are singletons, and roughly 0.32% rests with the top ten. The V and J genes are TRBV5-1 and TRBJ1-1; D is perhaps TRBD1 (5 bases). The source is an adult with an advanced solid tumor such as melanoma, head and neck, liver or kidney cancer. The material was CD4+ or CD8+ T cells sorted from blood, obtained in a trial of the OX40 agonist ivuxolimab. As DNA, the CDR3 is TGCGCCAGCAGCCTTACACTTACCGGGACCTCTAGGGCTTTCTTT. This codes for CASSLTLTGTSRAFF.